This entry features one T cell receptor (beta chain) sequence. Its target is unknown. This entry comes from a study of cytomegalovirus exposure and HLA in healthy donors. Study conclusions and caveats: One cluster of highly shared sequence variants probably arose as a sequencing artifact. HLA-A and HLA-B allele assignments for most subjects were reportedly predicted accurately using TCR beta sequences. A later analysis reportedly found fewer N-insertions in an Asian-associated ancestry cluster than the roughly 670-donor mean. One variant, a missense change in DCLRE1C, was linked in a later analysis to TCR beta V- and J-gene trimming.

A multiplex PCR was run with 60 Vbeta primers and 13 Jbeta primers. Repertoires were generated with immunoSEQ multiplex PCR, while TCRdb's copy carries only in-frame clones and drops some. The profile shows around 100,000 clones, 76% of them singletons. Germline CDR1 reads SNHLY; CDR2 reads FYNNEI. This CDR3 is built from 14 residues. Trimming left V 2 bases short and J 2 bases short, with 9 bases between. The sequence was obtained from a woman aged 55-70 years in good health and CMV-seropositive. This sequence joins TRBV2 and TRBJ2-5; D may be TRBD2 (6 bases). Sequencing was done on a sample of PBMCs. The CDR3 here is CASSEQGGQETQYF. The DNA for the CDR3 is TGTGCCAGCAGTGAACAGGGAGGTCAAGAGACCCAGTACTTC.